This entry lists 32 T cell receptor beta chains sequenced from one sample in a study of spatial heterogeneity in lung cancer. TCRdb re-analysed the 5' RACE reads in MiXCR, keeping a single row per CDR3 protein. The sample records 14,000 or so distinct CDR3 sequences, about 4.8% being singletons. The time point: sample taken at primary tumor resection. Study-wide points: For expanded intratumoral alpha and beta TCRs, counts tracked tumor mutation counts.

No antigen has been assigned to these receptors. This specimen consisted of lung tumor tissue, obtained at surgery. The receptors were sampled from a female donor with early-stage non-small cell lung cancer.

Many counts were recorded for this clonotype. Little can be read into the size of this beta chain, an off-target read in a library designed for alpha chains. This rearrangement joins TRBV20-1 to TRBJ2-2; D possibly matches TRBD1 or TRBD2 (5 bases each). The V and J ends lost 4 bases and 3 bases respectively, with 15 bases between them. Germline V CDR1 and CDR2: DFQATT, SNEGSKA (reference sequence). The CDR3 contains 15 residues. The CDR3 spells CSAKDPRGDTGELFF. CDR3 DNA: TGCAGTGCTAAGGACCCCCGAGGGGACACCGGGGAGCTGTTTTTT.

There are many counts of this clonotype. A library prepared for alpha chains yielded this beta chain as an off-target read; its size is of little meaning. The chain employs TRBV6-5 and TRBJ2-7; no firm D call. The CDR3 length is 15 residues. The V gene lost 2 bases and the J gene lost 0 bases, with 11 bases spanning the gap. Germline CDR1 MNHEY, CDR2 SVGAGI. The CDR3 DNA reads TGTGCCAGCAGTTACCGGCAGCCCTTCTCCTACGAGCAGTACTTC. It yields the protein CASSYRQPFSYEQYF.

This clonotype was seen at least ten times. This beta chain is an unintended read in a library built for alpha chains; its size means little. The chain links TRBV7-6 to TRBJ1-6; no clear D. The V gene lost 2 bases and the J gene lost 7 bases, with 6 bases spanning the gap. CDR3 length: 13 amino acids. Germline V lookup: CDR1 SGHVS, CDR2 FNYEAQ. CDR3 bases: TGTGCCAGCAGCTTATCCGGGAATTCACCCCTCCACTTT. Translating gives CASSLSGNSPLHF.

This clonotype appeared many times. This beta chain appears as a stray read in a library generated for alpha chains; its size is not informative. The chain employs TRBV5-1 and TRBJ1-1; no reliable D call. The germline V gene has CDR1 SGHRS and CDR2 YFSETQ. V was clipped by 2 bases and J by 8 bases, with 13 bases between them. The CDR3 length is 13 residues. The CDR3 region is CASSLGGGEEAFF. The CDR3 DNA sequence: TGCGCCAGCAGCTTAGGAGGTGGGGAGGAAGCTTTCTTT.

There are many counts of this clonotype. Within a library made for alpha chains, this beta chain is off target, and its count is uninformative. The chain combines TRBV12-3 or TRBV12-4 with TRBJ2-1; D might be TRBD2 (7 bases). This CDR3 region has 14 residues. The V and J ends lost 5 bases and 5 bases respectively, with 13 bases between them. CDR3 bases: TGTGCCAGCAGTGGGGGGGGCAGAAACAATGAGCAGTTCTTC. This sequence encodes CASSGGGRNNEQFF.

The sample holds a few counts of this clonotype. Because the library targeted alpha chains, this beta chain is an off-target read whose size means little. The chain uses TRBV12-3 or TRBV12-4 and TRBJ2-7; D is possibly TRBD1 (5 bases). CDR3 length equals 16 residues. V was shortened by 0 bases and J by 6 bases, with 18 bases between the two germline ends. The CDR3 loop reads CASSLAGVVRVSEQYF. DNA for the CDR3: TGTGCCAGCAGTTTAGCGGGTGTAGTCAGGGTATCCGAGCAGTACTTC.

Ten or more counts support this clonotype. The library was designed around alpha chains, so this beta chain is a stray read whose abundance carries little weight. The chain combines TRBV7-2 with TRBJ1-2; weak D call: TRBD1 (6 bases). The germline V and J ends were trimmed by 1 base and 6 bases, with 9 bases remaining between them. Germline V CDR1 and CDR2: SGHTA, FQGNSA. CDR3 length: 13 residues. The CDR3 sequence: CASSLERGDGYTF. Here the CDR3 DNA reads TGTGCCAGCAGCTTAGAGAGGGGGGATGGCTACACCTTC.

At least ten counts were recorded for this clonotype. As an off-target read in a library built for alpha chains, this beta chain has a frequency of little significance. The chain uses TRBV6-5 and TRBJ1-5; D possibly corresponds to TRBD1 (6 bases). V was pared by 6 bases and J by 2 bases, with 14 bases between. This CDR3 has 15 residues. The germline V gene has CDR1 MNHEY and CDR2 SVGAGI. In DNA, the CDR3 is TGTGCCAGCAGGGCCGGGGGCACGGGCAATCAGCCCCAGCATTTT. Its protein product is CASRAGGTGNQPQHF.

There are a few counts of this clonotype. This beta chain is a stray sequence in a library constructed for alpha chains; its clone size is not meaningful. The V call is TRBV7-8, the J call TRBJ1-6, with 7 bases lining up with TRBD1. Trimming removed 1 base from V and 6 bases from J; junction bases left unmatched: 6. The CDR3 consists of 16 residues. Germline V lookup: CDR1 SGHVS, CDR2 FQNEAQ. CDR3 coding DNA: TGTGCCAGCAGCTTAGAACGGCAGGGGGTTAATTCACCCCTCCACTTT. It yields the protein CASSLERQGVNSPLHF.

Concerning this clonotype: A library prepared for alpha chains yielded this beta chain as an off-target read; its size is of little meaning. V and J are TRBV3-1 and TRBJ1-5; 10 bases align to TRBD1. Trimming removed 3 bases from V and 4 bases from J; junction bases left unmatched: 3. The CDR3 totals 15 residues. CDR1 and CDR2 from the germline V gene are LGHDT and YNNKEL (reference sequence). The CDR3 nucleotides read TGTGCCAGCAGCCAGGGGACAGGGGATAATCAGCCCCAGCATTTT. Protein product: CASSQGTGDNQPQHF.

In this sample, this clonotype turned up many times. Because this beta chain is a stray read in a library intended to capture alpha chains, its abundance should not be given much weight. The V call is TRBV7-9, the J call TRBJ1-2; 9 bases line up with TRBD1. V trimming: 3 bases; J trimming: 7 bases; junction bases outside the gene matches: 9. This CDR3 spans 15 amino acids. Germline V gene lookup returns CDR1 SEHNR and CDR2 FQNEAQ (reference sequence). The CDR3 loop reads CASSFRDREGGGYTF. CDR3 nucleotides: TGTGCCAGCAGCTTTCGGGACAGGGAAGGAGGTGGCTACACCTTC. The variable domain in full, with the rest retrieved from reference TRBV7-9 and TRBJ1-2, is DTGVSQNPRHKITKRGQNVTFRCDPISEHNRLYWYRQTLGQGPEFLTYFQNEAQLEKSRLLSDRFSAERPKGSFSTLEIQRTEQGDSAMYLCASSFRDREGGGYTFGSGTRLTVV.

Regarding this clonotype: This beta chain turned up in a library designed for alpha chains; as an off-target read, its abundance says little. The gene calls are TRBV7-8 and TRBJ2-1, with unresolved D. CDR1 is SGHVS, CDR2 FQNEAQ, per germline. V lost 3 bases and J 7 bases, leaving 10 bases between the germline ends. The CDR3 extends over 13 amino acids. The CDR3 nucleotides read TGTGCCAGCAGCTTTCCTCTGGGGAATGAGCAGTTCTTC. Translation gives CASSFPLGNEQFF.

In its sample, this clonotype is medium-sized (0.01 to 0.1%). This beta chain is an off-target read within a library intended for alpha chains, so its frequency means little. The rearrangement links TRBV29-1 to TRBJ1-1; no clear D. The CDR3 totals 12 residues. Germline lookup yields CDR1 SQVTM and CDR2 ANQGSEA. Trimming removed 3 bases at V and 6 bases at J, with 11 bases between. CDR3 in DNA: TGCAGCGTTGAGTGGAATGGTGCTGAAGCTTTCTTT. This gives the protein CSVEWNGAEAFF.

Ten or more counts support this clonotype. The library was prepared for alpha chains; this beta chain is a stray read, so its frequency means little. The CDR3 loop reads CASSQVSLETQYF. The CDR3 DNA reads as TGTGCCAGCAGCCAAGTCTCTTTAGAGACCCAGTACTTC. The chain has TRBV4-2 and TRBJ2-5, with D hard to call. The CDR3 covers 13 residues. Germline loops: CDR1 LGHNA, CDR2 YNFKEQ. The V end was cut by 1 base, the J end by 4 bases, with 7 bases between.

This clonotype was observed many times. As an off-target read in a library built for alpha chains, this beta chain has a frequency of little significance. The V gene is TRBV12-3 or TRBV12-4, the J gene TRBJ1-5; 9 bases fit TRBD1. This CDR3 region has 16 residues. The junction had 12 bases not matched to a gene; V was cut back by 5 bases and J by 7 bases. For the CDR3, the DNA is TGTGCCAGCAGTACCCATTGGGACAGGGAAAAACAGCCCCAGCATTTT. This translates into CASSTHWDREKQPQHF.

By proportion, this clonotype is medium-sized (0.01 to 0.1%). With the library built for alpha chains, this beta chain is off target and its frequency is not meaningful. The rearrangement links TRBV5-1 to TRBJ2-1; no reliable D call. V lost 8 bases to trimming and J lost 8 bases, with 29 bases between them. CDR3 length: 17 amino acids. The germline CDR1 and CDR2 sequences are SGHRS and YFSETQ. DNA of the CDR3: TGCGCCAGTCCCCGGTTTCGGTATGAAAGTTATGGGGATGAGCAGTTCTTC. The encoded protein is CASPRFRYESYGDEQFF.

This clonotype was recorded many times. As an off-target read in a library built for alpha chains, this beta chain has a frequency of little significance. J is TRBJ2-5 and V is TRBV7-9; D is uncertain. This CDR3 has 13 amino acids. V was pared by 4 bases and J by 3 bases, with 9 bases between. Germline V gene data show CDR1 as SEHNR and CDR2 as FQNEAQ (reference sequence). The CDR3 protein is CASSYVVEETQYF. CDR3 nucleotides: TGTGCCAGCAGCTACGTAGTCGAAGAGACCCAGTACTTC.

This clonotype was detected a few times. Being off target in a library aimed at alpha chains, this beta chain has a size of little meaning. The J gene is TRBJ2-1, the V gene TRBV6-2 or TRBV6-3; D is ambiguous. The CDR3 has 12 amino acids. Trimming removed 5 bases at V and 7 bases at J, with 9 bases between. The germline gives CDR1 MNHEY, CDR2 SVGEGT. The chain's CDR3 is CASSRFENEQFF. In nucleotides, the CDR3 is TGTGCCAGCAGTCGCTTTGAGAATGAGCAGTTCTTC.

This clonotype was picked up many times. This beta chain came through as a stray read in a library set up for alpha chains, and its size says little. The V call is TRBV20-1, the J call TRBJ1-2, with D possibly TRBD1 on 5 matching bases. V was clipped by 5 bases and J by 8 bases, with 21 bases between them. The CDR3 extends over 14 amino acids. The V gene's germline CDR1 is DFQATT and CDR2 SNEGSKA (reference sequence). The CDR3 protein is CSALPIGTESGYTF. The DNA for the CDR3 is TGCAGTGCTCTGCCCATCGGGACCGAGTCAGGCTACACCTTC.

This clonotype was recorded at least ten times. The library was prepared for alpha chains; this beta chain is a stray read, so its frequency means little. The chain employs TRBV7-2 and TRBJ1-5, with D possibly being TRBD1 (5 bases). Germline assignment: CDR1 SGHTA and CDR2 FQGNSA. The CDR3 sequence is 13 residues long. V lost 4 bases, J lost 7 bases, and 11 bases lay in between. In DNA form, the CDR3 reads TGTGCCAGCAGCTCGACCAGGGAACAGCCCCAGCATTTT. Its translation is CASSSTREQPQHF.

This clonotype was recorded many times. Since the library was made to target alpha chains, this beta chain is a stray read and its abundance is not meaningful. This chain joins TRBV7-9 and TRBJ2-5; D is undetermined. Germline CDR1 is SEHNR and CDR2 is FQNEAQ (reference sequence). Trimming took off 5 bases at V and 11 bases at J, with 15 bases between the two ends. This CDR3 spans 12 amino acids. The CDR3 region is CASSQGLIRQYF. The DNA of the CDR3 is TGTGCCAGCAGCCAAGGGCTGATTCGACAGTACTTC.

Ten or more counts support this clonotype. Found in a library prepared for alpha chains, this beta chain is an off-target read, and its abundance has little meaning. The chain joins TRBV30 to TRBJ2-1, with TRBD1 matching over 7 bases. Germline assignment: CDR1 GTSNPN and CDR2 SVGIG (reference sequence). V was clipped by 1 base and J by 8 bases; unmatched bases: 2. CDR3 length equals 12 residues. In DNA, the CDR3 is TGTGCCTGGAGTGATGGGACAGATGAGCAGTTCTTC. Amino acid sequence: CAWSDGTDEQFF. The entire variable domain, with the rest obtained from reference TRBV30 and TRBJ2-1, is as follows: SQTIHQWPATLVQPVGSPLSLECTVEGTSNPNLYWYRQAAGRGLQLLFYSVGIGQISSEVPQNLSASRPQDRQFILSSKKLLLSDSGFYLCAWSDGTDEQFFGPGTRLTVL.

The sample holds many counts of this clonotype. In a library made to pick up alpha chains, this beta chain is a stray read with a size that means little. The J gene is TRBJ1-5, the V gene TRBV6-2 or TRBV6-3; no firm D call. CDR1 is MNHEY and CDR2 is SVGEGT in the germline V gene. Trimming removed 7 bases at V and 0 bases at J, with 10 bases between. CDR3 length equals 14 residues. CDR3 sequence reads: CASISENSNQPQHF. The CDR3 DNA reads TGTGCCAGCATCTCGGAGAATAGCAATCAGCCCCAGCATTTT.

This clonotype was seen many times. Since the library was made to target alpha chains, this beta chain is a stray read and its abundance is not meaningful. This chain uses TRBV7-8 with TRBJ2-3; the D is unclear. Germline CDR1 SGHVS, CDR2 FQNEAQ. V was cut by 5 bases and J by 3 bases, with 9 bases left in between. CDR3 size: 13 residues. DNA for the CDR3: TGTGCCAGCAGCCTTCAATGGACAGATACGCAGTATTTT. Translation gives CASSLQWTDTQYF.

This clonotype was observed many times. This beta chain appears as a stray read in a library generated for alpha chains; its size is not informative. The V gene is TRBV29-1, the J gene TRBJ1-1, with no clear D. CDR1 is SQVTM and CDR2 is ANQGSEA in the germline V gene. This CDR3 region has 13 residues. V was shortened by 7 bases and J by 2 bases, with 14 bases between the two germline ends. The CDR3 sequence: CSALPDLNTEAFF. In DNA form, the CDR3 reads TGCAGCGCCCTTCCTGACTTAAACACTGAAGCTTTCTTT.

The table lists this clonotype with many counts. Because the library targeted alpha chains, this beta chain is an off-target read whose size means little. This chain uses TRBV27 with TRBJ2-7; 11 bases line up with TRBD1. There are 15 residues in the CDR3. From germline, CDR1 is MNHEY and CDR2 SMNVEV (reference sequence). V was clipped by 5 bases and J by 4 bases; unmatched bases: 7. The CDR3 DNA follows: TGTGCCAGCAGTGCGGACAGGGGGCTCGTTTACGAGCAGTACTTC. Translated: CASSADRGLVYEQYF.

This clonotype has ten or more counts. This beta chain appears as a stray read in a library generated for alpha chains; its size is not informative. The chain couples TRBV6-1 to TRBJ1-2; 11 bases map to TRBD1. The CDR3 consists of 14 residues. Losses at the gene ends were 6 bases for V and 7 bases for J; bases not matched to a gene: 7. Germline lookup yields CDR1 MNHNS and CDR2 SASEGT. Here the CDR3 reads CASRLGQGDSGYTF. DNA for the CDR3: TGTGCCAGCAGGCTGGGACAGGGGGATAGTGGCTACACCTTC.

This clonotype was counted ten times or more. Little can be read into the size of this beta chain, an off-target read in a library designed for alpha chains. The CDR3 loop is CSVLKQGIEQYF. The CDR3 bases are TGCAGTGTTCTTAAGCAGGGAATCGAGCAGTACTTC. The V and J genes are TRBV20-1 and TRBJ2-7, with TRBD1 as a possible D gene (5 bases). The germline V gene encodes CDR1 DFQATT and CDR2 SNEGSKA (reference sequence). The CDR3 runs to 12 residues. V lost 7 bases and J lost 6, with 16 bases in between.

By sample share, this clonotype is medium-sized. This beta chain is off target for a library built for alpha chains, so its abundance means little. The chain is built from TRBV4-1 and TRBJ1-2, with 11 nucleotides matching TRBD1. Losses at the gene ends were 4 bases for V and 5 bases for J; bases not matched to a gene: 9. The CDR3 is 16 residues long. From germline, CDR1 is MGHRA and CDR2 YSYEKL. The CDR3 DNA is TGCGCCAGCAGCCGTCGTTTGGGACAGGGGGATTATGGCTACACCTTC. Translated: CASSRRLGQGDYGYTF.

In this sample, this clonotype turned up many times. This beta chain appears as a stray read in a library generated for alpha chains; its size is not informative. The chain has TRBV12-3 or TRBV12-4 and TRBJ2-3; TRBD1 might be the D (7 bases). Trimming removed 6 bases from V and 6 bases from J, with 22 bases in between. The CDR3 loop spans 16 amino acids. CDR3 protein: CASRRGAGGLADTQYF. In nucleotides, the CDR3 is TGTGCCAGCAGGAGGGGGGCAGGGGGGTTGGCGGATACGCAGTATTTT.

In this sample, this clonotype turned up many times. As an off-target read in a library built for alpha chains, this beta chain has a frequency of little significance. The chain joins TRBV6-1 to TRBJ1-5; D ambiguous. Trimming stripped 2 bases from V and 1 base from J, with 15 bases between. The CDR3 sequence is 17 residues long. Germline V CDR1 and CDR2: MNHNS, SASEGT. The CDR3 here is CASSESAGSRSNQPQHF. DNA of the CDR3: TGTGCCAGCAGTGAAAGTGCTGGGTCGAGGAGCAATCAGCCCCAGCATTTT.

This clonotype was seen at least ten times. This beta chain is off target for a library built for alpha chains, so its abundance means little. This chain joins TRBV5-1 and TRBJ2-3; tentative D call: TRBD2 (5 bases). This CDR3 has 15 residues. Germline V gene lookup returns CDR1 SGHRS and CDR2 YFSETQ. The ends were cut back, 0 bases at V and 1 base at J, with 9 bases in the middle. For the CDR3, the DNA is TGCGCCAGCAGCTTGGCGGGGATTGGCACAGATACGCAGTATTTT. It yields the protein CASSLAGIGTDTQYF.